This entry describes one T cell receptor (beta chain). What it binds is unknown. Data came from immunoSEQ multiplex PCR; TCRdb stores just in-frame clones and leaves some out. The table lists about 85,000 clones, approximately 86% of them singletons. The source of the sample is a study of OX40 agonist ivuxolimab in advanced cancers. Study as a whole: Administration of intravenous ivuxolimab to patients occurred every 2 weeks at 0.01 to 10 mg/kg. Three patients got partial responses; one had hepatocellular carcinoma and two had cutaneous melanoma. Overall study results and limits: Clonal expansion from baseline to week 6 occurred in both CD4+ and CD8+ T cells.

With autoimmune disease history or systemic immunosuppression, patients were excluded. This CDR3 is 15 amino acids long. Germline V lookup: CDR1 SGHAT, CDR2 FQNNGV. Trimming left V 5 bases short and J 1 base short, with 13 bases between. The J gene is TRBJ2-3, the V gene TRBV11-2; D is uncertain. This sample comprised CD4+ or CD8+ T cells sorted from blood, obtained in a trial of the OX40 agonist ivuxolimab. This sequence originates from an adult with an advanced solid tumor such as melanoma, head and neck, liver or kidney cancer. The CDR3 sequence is CASSPEGSGTDTQYF. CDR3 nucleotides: TGTGCCAGCAGCCCCGAAGGGTCCGGCACAGATACGCAGTATTTT.